What follows are 9 T cell receptor beta chains derived from one specimen sequenced in a study of CD8+ T cells in alopecia areata. As the sequencing template, cDNA was produced by extracting RNA and reverse transcribing it. Here immunoSEQ multiplex PCR was the method, and the copy in TCRdb shows in-frame clones only, minus some. The data show 100,000 to 130,000 clones, with roughly 60% seen just once and about 20% held by the top ten. The sample taken for sequencing was CD8+ T cells sorted from blood. The receptors shown here come from a human donor in good health.

This clone was detected only once. The chain has TRBV6-5 and TRBJ2-7; no clear D gene. Trimming pared 5 bases from V and 0 bases from J, leaving 11 bases between. The CDR3 has 14 residues. In germline, CDR1 is MNHEY, CDR2 SVGAGI. CDR3 residues: CASSPIIDSYEQYF. In DNA, the CDR3 is TGTGCCAGCAGTCCGATAATAGACTCCTACGAGCAGTACTTC.

The chain recombines TRBV6-5 with TRBJ2-5; 11 bases match TRBD2. The CDR3 totals 16 residues. J gave up 1 base and V 2 bases, and 3 bases lay outside the gene matches. Germline V CDR1 and CDR2: MNHEY, SVGAGI. CDR3 coding DNA: TGTGCCAGCAGTTACCGACTAGCGGGGAGCCAAGAGACCCAGTACTTC. Translated: CASSYRLAGSQETQYF.

The rearrangement links TRBV29-1 to TRBJ2-2; 8 nucleotides align to TRBD2. Germline V gives CDR1 SQVTM, CDR2 ANQGSEA. V lost 7 bases to trimming and J lost 4 bases; unmatched junction nucleotides: 8. The CDR3 sequence is 14 residues long. The CDR3 DNA reads TGCAGCGGAGCCGGGGGGGCGAGCACCGGGGAGCTGTTTTTT. It codes for CSGAGGASTGELFF.

The chain joins TRBV6-5 to TRBJ2-1; D not resolved. Trimming removed 0 bases from V and 4 bases from J, with 10 bases in between. The CDR3 is made up of 15 amino acids. Germline V gene lookup returns CDR1 MNHEY and CDR2 SVGAGI. The DNA for the CDR3 is TGTGCCAGCAGTTACTCAGGGTCCCCTTACAATGAGCAGTTCTTC. Protein sequence: CASSYSGSPYNEQFF.

This clone turned up a few times. The chain uses TRBV5-1 and TRBJ2-1; the match to TRBD1 covers 7 bases. The CDR3 contains 14 residues. Trimming removed 4 bases from V and 3 bases from J; junction bases left unmatched: 4. The V gene's germline CDR1 is SGHRS and CDR2 YFSETQ. Here the CDR3 reads CASSDGTDYNEQFF. The CDR3 coding sequence is TGCGCCAGCAGCGACGGGACAGACTACAATGAGCAGTTCTTC.

DNA of the CDR3: TGTGCCAGCAGCGCGCTCTCCTACGAGCAGTACTTC. This sequence encodes CASSALSYEQYF. The V call is TRBV5-6, the J call TRBJ2-7; D is unclear. CDR3 length equals 12 residues. Trimming left V 4 bases short and J 0 bases short, with 5 bases between. Germline values: CDR1 SGHDT, CDR2 YYEEEE.

V is TRBV13 and J is TRBJ2-2, with D perhaps TRBD1 or TRBD2 (5 bases each). The CDR3 length is 15 residues. Trimming left V 3 bases short and J 3 bases short, with 11 bases between. Germline V lookup: CDR1 PRHDT, CDR2 FYEKMQ (reference sequence). DNA for the CDR3: TGTGCCAGCAGCTTTGGTAGGGGAGACACCGGGGAGCTGTTTTTT. It encodes CASSFGRGDTGELFF.

This chain joins TRBV4-1 and TRBJ1-1, with 7 bases aligning to TRBD1. Germline V gene data show CDR1 as MGHRA and CDR2 as YSYEKL. V shed 0 bases and J 3 bases; nucleotides not matched to a gene: 4. The CDR3 is made up of 15 amino acids. The CDR3 loop is CASSQEGGRDTEAFF. The CDR3, as DNA: TGCGCCAGCAGCCAAGAAGGGGGCCGGGACACTGAAGCTTTCTTT.

The chain's CDR3 is CASSHAIAGGVDTQYF. The CDR3 DNA reads TGCGCCAGCAGCCACGCAATAGCGGGGGGCGTTGATACGCAGTATTTT. The V gene is TRBV4-1, the J gene TRBJ2-3, with 10 positions matching TRBD2. V trimming: 3 bases; J trimming: 6 bases; junction bases outside the gene matches: 9. The CDR3 extends over 16 amino acids. The germline V gene has CDR1 MGHRA and CDR2 YSYEKL.